A selection of T cell receptor beta chains follows, all from one sample in a study of blood T cell repertoires in COVID-19. Using immunoSEQ multiplex PCR, the repertoire was profiled, and TCRdb retains in-frame clones only, with some absent. The sample has about 120,000 clones; 85% to 90% are singletons. Input material: peripheral blood. All receptors come from a woman in her sixties or seventies with COVID-19, enrolled during active disease. Each CDR3 is given with its conserved first and last residue. A D gene is named only where the DNA matches it firmly.

D: .; V: TRBV18; CDR3: CASSPGGLGDTEAFF
D: .; V: TRBV5-4; CDR3: CASSMRGGGTEAFF
D: .; V: TRBV7-9; CDR3: CASSLGGNTGELFF
D: TRBD1; V: TRBV18; CDR3: CASSPGNRGRSEAFF
D: .; V: TRBV7-9; CDR3: CASSLVASSYEQYF
D: .; V: TRBV19; CDR3: CASARTAQETQYF
D: TRBD2; V: TRBV7-3; CDR3: CASSYGSGSYEQYF
D: TRBD1; V: TRBV3-1/TRBV3-2; CDR3: CASSQDLRTGSNEKLFF
D: .; V: TRBV6-2/TRBV6-3; CDR3: CASSSLGQGNQPQHF
D: TRBD1; V: TRBV5-6; CDR3: CASSFGQGGQPQHF
D: .; V: TRBV15; CDR3: CATSRDLVGASGNTIYF
D: TRBD1; V: TRBV10-3; CDR3: CATGQGIYSNQPQHF
D: TRBD1; V: TRBV4-1; CDR3: CASSLNRGPGNEQFF
D: TRBD1; V: TRBV6-6; CDR3: CASSPTGANEQFF
D: .; V: TRBV27; CDR3: CASSFEPQGTDTQYF
D: .; V: TRBV29-1; CDR3: CSVGGVQGRSNEKLFF
D: TRBD1; V: TRBV6-5; CDR3: CASSSLRGHYEQYF
D: .; V: TRBV3-1/TRBV3-2; CDR3: CASSQGGVSPLHF
D: .; V: TRBV7-9; CDR3: CASSSGGARENIQYF
D: TRBD2; V: TRBV3-1/TRBV3-2; CDR3: CASSQERLRGGGTQYF
D: .; V: TRBV14; CDR3: CASSRQFRDTEAFF
D: .; V: TRBV30; CDR3: CAWSGGMDQPQHF
D: TRBD1; V: TRBV7-2; CDR3: CASSWDRAGNEQFF
D: .; V: TRBV12-5; CDR3: CASGLAPTSIGGPLPNQPQHF
D: .; V: TRBV6-1; CDR3: CASSEATPWQIMNTEAFF
D: TRBD2; V: TRBV19; CDR3: CASSSGRTRETQYF
D: .; V: TRBV9; CDR3: CASSVDQRQETQYF
D: .; V: TRBV7-3; CDR3: CASSDGTDRGEQYF
D: .; V: TRBV7-8; CDR3: CASSLIMNTEAFF
D: TRBD2; V: TRBV4-3; CDR3: CASSQDPGLAGGTDTQYF
D: TRBD1; V: TRBV19; CDR3: CASSPDRGQPQHF
D: TRBD1; V: TRBV5-1; CDR3: CASSPGGQGNRAGNTIYF
D: .; V: TRBV7-8; CDR3: CASSLDDLGGNEKLFF
D: .; V: TRBV5-1; CDR3: CASSFGRRLGEQYF
D: .; V: TRBV4-1; CDR3: CASSRLPGRVNEKLFF
D: TRBD1; V: TRBV10-3; CDR3: CAIREGTGNTGELFF
D: TRBD1; V: TRBV12-5; CDR3: CASVGQTGGNQPQHF
D: TRBD2; V: TRBV6-5; CDR3: CASSFGGGIQETQYF
D: .; V: TRBV29-1; CDR3: CSVDINTEAFF
D: .; V: TRBV5-1; CDR3: CASSLQQGATNEKLFF
D: TRBD1; V: TRBV5-6; CDR3: CASSLTDRSPLHF
D: .; V: TRBV5-8; CDR3: CASSLGRGSRDYGYTF